Sequencing of this T cell receptor (beta chain) was carried out in a study of cytomegalovirus exposure and HLA in healthy donors. There are 15 residues in the CDR3. V was shortened by 6 bases and J by 0 bases, with 14 bases between the two germline ends. In germline, CDR1 is LNHDA, CDR2 SQIVND (reference sequence). Overall study results and limits: In an earlier analysis, about 87% or about 30%: the productive usage of most TCR beta V segments. Later on, an analysis tied approximately 17,000 TCR beta sequences to HLA alleles at 0.05 false discovery rate. Among TCR beta chains of equal frequency, HLA-associated ones were more clonally expanded in a later analysis.

Amplification used 60 Vbeta primers and 13 Jbeta primers. Original methodology: Per a later analysis, the number of unique TCR beta chains was approximately 80 million, of which 9 million to 14 million were shared. Only in-frame clones appear in the TCRdb table, and some are missing; sequencing was by immunoSEQ multiplex PCR. The D gene and trimming were derived from the DNA, and the V and J assignments and clone size from that table. The sample yields 150,000 to 200,000 clones, around 84% seen once. For this clone: Its antigen is undetermined.

Sequenced material: PBMCs. The clonotype comes from a woman between 40 and 55 years old in good health and CMV-seronegative. This rearrangement joins TRBV19 to TRBJ1-2; no clear D gene. The CDR3 DNA is TGTGCCAGTAGAGCCGGGAGGGCCGCTAACTATGGCTACACCTTC. Translation: CASRAGRAANYGYTF.